This TCR beta chain appears in the sequencing data of a study of T-cell reconstitution after alpha-beta-depleted transplantation in children. The CDR3 length is 13 residues. The germline V gene has CDR1 DFQATT and CDR2 SNEGSKA (reference sequence). The V end was cut by 0 bases, the J end by 6 bases, with 12 bases between. For TCRbeta, the library was prepared with unique molecular identifiers. TCRdb passed the PCR reads through MiXCR, listing each CDR3 protein once. The sample holds almost 500,000 distinct CDR3 sequences; around 12% are singletons and the top ten take over 5.5%. J is TRBJ2-7 and V is TRBV20-1; a weak D match, TRBD2 (5 bases). The material was PBMCs from the stem cell graft donor, obtained from the stem cell graft. The source of this sequence is a human donor who donated a stem cell graft to a child with combined immunodeficiency. The CDR3 here is CSARDQNRGEQYF. CDR3 in DNA: TGCAGTGCTAGAGATCAAAACCGGGGCGAGCAGTACTTC.